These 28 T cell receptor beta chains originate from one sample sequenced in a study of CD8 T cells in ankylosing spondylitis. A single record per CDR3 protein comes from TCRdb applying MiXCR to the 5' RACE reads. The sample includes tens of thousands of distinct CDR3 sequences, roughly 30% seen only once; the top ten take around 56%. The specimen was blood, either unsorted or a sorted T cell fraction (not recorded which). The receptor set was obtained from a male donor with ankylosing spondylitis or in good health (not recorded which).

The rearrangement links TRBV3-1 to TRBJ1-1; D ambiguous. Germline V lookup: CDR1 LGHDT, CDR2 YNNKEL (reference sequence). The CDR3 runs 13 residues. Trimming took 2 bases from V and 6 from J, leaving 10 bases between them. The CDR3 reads CASSQFKLSEAFF. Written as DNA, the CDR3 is TGTGCCAGCAGCCAATTCAAGTTATCTGAAGCTTTCTTT.

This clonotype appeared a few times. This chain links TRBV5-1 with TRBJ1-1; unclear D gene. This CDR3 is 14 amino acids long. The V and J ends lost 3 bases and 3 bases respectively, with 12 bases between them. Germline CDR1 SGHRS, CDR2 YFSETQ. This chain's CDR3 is CASSSGVGYTEAFF. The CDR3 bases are TGCGCCAGCAGCTCCGGTGTAGGGTACACTGAAGCTTTCTTT. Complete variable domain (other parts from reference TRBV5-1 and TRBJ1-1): KAGVTQTPRYLIKTRGQQVTLSCSPISGHRSVSWYQQTPGQGLQFLFEYFSETQRNKGNFPGRFSGRQFSNSRSEMNVSTLELGDSALYLCASSSGVGYTEAFFGQGTRLTVV.

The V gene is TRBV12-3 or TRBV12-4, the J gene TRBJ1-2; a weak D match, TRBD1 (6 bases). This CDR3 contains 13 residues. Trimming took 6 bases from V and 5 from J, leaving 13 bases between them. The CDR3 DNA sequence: TGTGCCAGCAGGGAGACAGGTGATTATGGCTACACCTTC. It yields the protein CASRETGDYGYTF.

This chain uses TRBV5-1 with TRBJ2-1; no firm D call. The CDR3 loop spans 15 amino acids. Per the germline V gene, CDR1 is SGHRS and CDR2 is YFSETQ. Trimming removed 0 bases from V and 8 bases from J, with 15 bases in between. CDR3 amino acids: CASSLESRPVDEQFF. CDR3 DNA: TGCGCCAGCAGCTTGGAGTCCAGGCCCGTCGATGAGCAGTTCTTC.

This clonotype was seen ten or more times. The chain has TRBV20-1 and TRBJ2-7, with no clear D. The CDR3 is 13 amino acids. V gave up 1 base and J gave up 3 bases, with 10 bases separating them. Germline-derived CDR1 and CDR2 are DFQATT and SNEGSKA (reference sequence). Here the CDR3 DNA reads TGCAGTGCTAGAGCGTCGGAGTTCTACGAGCAGTACTTC. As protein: CSARASEFYEQYF.

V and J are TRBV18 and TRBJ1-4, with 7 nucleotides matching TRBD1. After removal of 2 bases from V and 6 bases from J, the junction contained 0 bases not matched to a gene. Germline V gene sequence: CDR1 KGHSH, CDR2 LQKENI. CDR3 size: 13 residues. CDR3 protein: CASSPGTDEKLFF. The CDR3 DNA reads TGTGCCAGCTCACCAGGGACAGATGAAAAACTGTTTTTT.

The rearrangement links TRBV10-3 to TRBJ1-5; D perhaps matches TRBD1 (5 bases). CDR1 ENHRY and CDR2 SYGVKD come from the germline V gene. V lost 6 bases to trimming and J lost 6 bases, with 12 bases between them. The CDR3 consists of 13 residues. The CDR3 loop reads CAISREVVQPQHF. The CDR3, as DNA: TGTGCCATCAGCAGGGAGGTTGTTCAGCCCCAGCATTTT.

Here the CDR3 reads CASSGTGKAFF. The CDR3 DNA reads as TGTGCCAGCAGTGGGACAGGAAAAGCTTTCTTT. V is TRBV12-3 or TRBV12-4 and J is TRBJ1-1, with 8 positions matching TRBD1. This CDR3 is 11 amino acids long. Trimming took 5 bases from V and 9 from J; bases not matched to a gene: 2.

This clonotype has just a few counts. CDR3 bases: TGTGCCAGCAGCTTAGGGCCCTTTAGGGGCGACCAAGAGACCCAGTACTTC. Amino acids: CASSLGPFRGDQETQYF. The chain has TRBV7-6 and TRBJ2-5; possibly TRBD1 for D (5 bases). The CDR3 contains 17 residues. CDR1 SGHVS and CDR2 FNYEAQ come from the germline V gene. The V end lost 1 base, the J end lost 0 bases, and 15 bases lay between the germline ends.

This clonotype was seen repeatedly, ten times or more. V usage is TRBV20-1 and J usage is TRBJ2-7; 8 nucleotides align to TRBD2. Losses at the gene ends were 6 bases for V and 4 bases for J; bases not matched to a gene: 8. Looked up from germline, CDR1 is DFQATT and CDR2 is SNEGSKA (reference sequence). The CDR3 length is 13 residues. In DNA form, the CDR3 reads TGCAGTGCGTTAGATAGCGGGACTTACGAGCAGTACTTC. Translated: CSALDSGTYEQYF.

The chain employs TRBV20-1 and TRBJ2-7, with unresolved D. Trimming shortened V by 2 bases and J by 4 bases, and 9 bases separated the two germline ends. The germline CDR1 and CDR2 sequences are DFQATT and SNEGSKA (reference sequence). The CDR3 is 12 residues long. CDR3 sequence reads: CSARKGTYEQYF. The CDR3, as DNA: TGCAGTGCTAGAAAGGGAACGTACGAGCAGTACTTC.

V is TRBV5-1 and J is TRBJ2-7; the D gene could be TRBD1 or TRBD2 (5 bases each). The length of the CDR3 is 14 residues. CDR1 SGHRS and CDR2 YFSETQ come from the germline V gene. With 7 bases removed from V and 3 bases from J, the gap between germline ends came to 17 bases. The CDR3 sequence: CASCREQGHYEQYF. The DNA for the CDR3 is TGCGCCAGCTGCAGGGAGCAGGGCCACTACGAGCAGTACTTC.

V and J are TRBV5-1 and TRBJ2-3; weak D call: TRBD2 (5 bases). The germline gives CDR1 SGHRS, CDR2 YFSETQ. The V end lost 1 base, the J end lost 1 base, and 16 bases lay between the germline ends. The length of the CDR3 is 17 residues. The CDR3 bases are TGCGCCAGCAGCTTGATTACAGAACACGGGGGCACAGATACGCAGTATTTT. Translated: CASSLITEHGGTDTQYF. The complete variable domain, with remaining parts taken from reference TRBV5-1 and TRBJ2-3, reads KAGVTQTPRYLIKTRGQQVTLSCSPISGHRSVSWYQQTPGQGLQFLFEYFSETQRNKGNFPGRFSGRQFSNSRSEMNVSTLELGDSALYLCASSLITEHGGTDTQYFGPGTRLTVL.

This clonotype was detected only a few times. The CDR3 nucleotides are TGTGCCAGCAGCTCCCGAACGTGGGCTAAAGGTAATGAGCAGTTCTTC. This encodes CASSSRTWAKGNEQFF. The chain is built from TRBV7-9 and TRBJ2-1; D is undetermined. The CDR3 totals 16 residues. Germline-derived CDR1 and CDR2 are SEHNR and FQNEAQ (reference sequence). V was pared by 4 bases and J by 7 bases, with 20 bases between.

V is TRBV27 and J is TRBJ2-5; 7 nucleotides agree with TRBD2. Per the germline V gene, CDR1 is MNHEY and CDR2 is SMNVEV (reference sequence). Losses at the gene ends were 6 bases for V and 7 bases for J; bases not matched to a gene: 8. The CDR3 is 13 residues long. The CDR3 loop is CASRVGGMRTQYF. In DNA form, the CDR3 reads TGTGCCAGCAGAGTCGGGGGGATGAGGACCCAGTACTTC.

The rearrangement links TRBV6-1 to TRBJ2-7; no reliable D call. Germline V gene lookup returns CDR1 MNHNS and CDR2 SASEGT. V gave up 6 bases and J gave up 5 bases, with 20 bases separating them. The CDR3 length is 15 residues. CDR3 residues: CASRSYSLARDEQYF. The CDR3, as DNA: TGTGCCAGCAGGTCCTACAGCTTAGCTCGGGACGAGCAGTACTTC.

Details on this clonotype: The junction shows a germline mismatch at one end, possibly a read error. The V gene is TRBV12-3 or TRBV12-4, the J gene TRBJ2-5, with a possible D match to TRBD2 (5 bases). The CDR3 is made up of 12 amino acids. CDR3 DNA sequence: TGTGCCACCAGTCGGGAACTGGAGACCCAGTACTTC. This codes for CATSRELETQYF.

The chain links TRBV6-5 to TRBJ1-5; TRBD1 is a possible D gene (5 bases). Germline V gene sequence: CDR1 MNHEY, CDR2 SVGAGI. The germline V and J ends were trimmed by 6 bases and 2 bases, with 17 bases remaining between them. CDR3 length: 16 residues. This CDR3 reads CASRPQAAVGNQPQHF. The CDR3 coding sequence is TGTGCCAGCAGGCCACAGGCCGCGGTTGGCAATCAGCCCCAGCATTTT.

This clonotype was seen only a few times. The CDR3, as DNA: TGCAGTGCTAGAGGCCACGGTTCGACAGGGGGCTATGGCTACACCTTC. Protein sequence: CSARGHGSTGGYGYTF. The V gene is TRBV20-1, the J gene TRBJ1-2; 9 bases align to TRBD1. The CDR3 is 16 residues long. The V gene end was trimmed by 1 base and the J gene end by 4 bases; junction bases not matched to a gene: 10. The germline gives CDR1 DFQATT, CDR2 SNEGSKA (reference sequence).

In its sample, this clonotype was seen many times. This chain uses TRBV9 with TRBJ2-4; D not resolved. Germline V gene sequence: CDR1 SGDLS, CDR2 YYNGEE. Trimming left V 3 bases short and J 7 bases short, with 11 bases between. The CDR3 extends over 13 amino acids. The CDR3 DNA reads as TGTGCCAGCAGCGGACGCCCCGCGAACATTCAGTACTTC. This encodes CASSGRPANIQYF. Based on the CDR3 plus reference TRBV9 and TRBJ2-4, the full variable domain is DSGVTQTPKHLITATGQRVTLRCSPRSGDLSVYWYQQSLDQGLQFLIQYYNGEERAKGNILERFSAQQFPDLHSELNLSSLELGDSALYFCASSGRPANIQYFGAGTRLSVL.

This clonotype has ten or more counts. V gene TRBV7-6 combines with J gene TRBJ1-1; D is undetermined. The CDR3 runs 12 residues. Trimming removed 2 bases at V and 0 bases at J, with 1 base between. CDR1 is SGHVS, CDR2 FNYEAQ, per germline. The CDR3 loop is CASSLLNTEAFF. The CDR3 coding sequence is TGTGCCAGCAGCTTACTGAACACTGAAGCTTTCTTT.

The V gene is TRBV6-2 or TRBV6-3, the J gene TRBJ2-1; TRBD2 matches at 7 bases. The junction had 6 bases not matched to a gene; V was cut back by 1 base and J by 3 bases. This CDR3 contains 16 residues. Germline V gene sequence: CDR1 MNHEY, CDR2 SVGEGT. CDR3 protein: CASSYWASGIYNEQFF. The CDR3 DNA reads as TGTGCCAGCAGTTACTGGGCTAGCGGAATCTACAATGAGCAGTTCTTC.

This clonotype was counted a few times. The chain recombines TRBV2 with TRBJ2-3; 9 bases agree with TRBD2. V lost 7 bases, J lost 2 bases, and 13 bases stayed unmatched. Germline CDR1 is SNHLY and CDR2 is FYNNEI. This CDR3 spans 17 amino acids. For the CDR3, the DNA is TGTGCCAGCATTGGGGGGACTAGCTTCGCCGCCACAGATACGCAGTATTTT. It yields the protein CASIGGTSFAATDTQYF.

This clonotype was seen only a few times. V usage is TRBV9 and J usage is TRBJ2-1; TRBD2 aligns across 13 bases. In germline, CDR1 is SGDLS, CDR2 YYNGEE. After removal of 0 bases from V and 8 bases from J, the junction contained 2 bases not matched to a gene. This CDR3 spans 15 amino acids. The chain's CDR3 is CASSVGTSGRHEQFF. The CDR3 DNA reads TGTGCCAGCAGCGTAGGGACTAGCGGGAGACATGAGCAGTTCTTC. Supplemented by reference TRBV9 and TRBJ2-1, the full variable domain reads DSGVTQTPKHLITATGQRVTLRCSPRSGDLSVYWYQQSLDQGLQFLIQYYNGEERAKGNILERFSAQQFPDLHSELNLSSLELGDSALYFCASSVGTSGRHEQFFGPGTRLTVL.

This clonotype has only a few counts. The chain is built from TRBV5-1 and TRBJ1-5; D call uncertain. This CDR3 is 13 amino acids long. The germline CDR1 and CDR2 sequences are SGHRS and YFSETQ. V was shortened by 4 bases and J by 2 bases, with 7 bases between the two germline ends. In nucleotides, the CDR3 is TGCGCCAGCAGCCATGTCGGCAATCAGCCCCAGCATTTT. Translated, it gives CASSHVGNQPQHF.

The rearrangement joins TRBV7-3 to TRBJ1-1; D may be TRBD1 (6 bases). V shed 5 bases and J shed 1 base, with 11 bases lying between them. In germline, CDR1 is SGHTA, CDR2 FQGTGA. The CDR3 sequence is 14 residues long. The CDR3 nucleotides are TGTGCCAGCAGCGCCCAAGGGGGGAACACTGAAGCTTTCTTT. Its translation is CASSAQGGNTEAFF.

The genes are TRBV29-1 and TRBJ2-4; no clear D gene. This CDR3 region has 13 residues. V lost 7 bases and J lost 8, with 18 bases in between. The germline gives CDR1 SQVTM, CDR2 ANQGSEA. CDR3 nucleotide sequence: TGCAGCGCAAGACCCGGCGGTATGGACATTCAGTACTTC. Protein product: CSARPGGMDIQYF.

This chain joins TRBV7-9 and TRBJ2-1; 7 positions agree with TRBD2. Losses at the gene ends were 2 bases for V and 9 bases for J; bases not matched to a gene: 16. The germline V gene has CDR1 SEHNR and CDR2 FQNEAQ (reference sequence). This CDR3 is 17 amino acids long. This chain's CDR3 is CASSLFFVEVGRVEQFF. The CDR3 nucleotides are TGTGCCAGCAGCTTATTCTTCGTAGAGGTTGGGAGGGTTGAGCAGTTCTTC.